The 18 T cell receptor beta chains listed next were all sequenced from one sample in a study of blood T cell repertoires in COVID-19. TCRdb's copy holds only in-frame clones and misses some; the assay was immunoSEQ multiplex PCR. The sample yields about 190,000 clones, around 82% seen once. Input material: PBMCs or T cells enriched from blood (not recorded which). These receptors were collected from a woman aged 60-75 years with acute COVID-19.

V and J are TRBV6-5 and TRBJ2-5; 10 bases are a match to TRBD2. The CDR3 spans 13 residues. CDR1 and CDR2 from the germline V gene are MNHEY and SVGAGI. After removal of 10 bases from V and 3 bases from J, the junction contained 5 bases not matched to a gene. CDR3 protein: CATASGGEETQYF. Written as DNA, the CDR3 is TGTGCCACGGCGAGCGGGGGGGAAGAGACCCAGTACTTC.

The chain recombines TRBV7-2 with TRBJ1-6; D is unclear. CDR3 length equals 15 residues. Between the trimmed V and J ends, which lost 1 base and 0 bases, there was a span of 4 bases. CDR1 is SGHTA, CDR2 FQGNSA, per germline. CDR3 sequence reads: CASSLESSYNSPLHF. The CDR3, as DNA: TGTGCCAGCAGCTTAGAGAGCTCCTATAATTCACCCCTCCACTTT. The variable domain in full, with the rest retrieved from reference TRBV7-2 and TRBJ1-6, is GAGVSQSPSNKVTEKGKDVELRCDPISGHTALYWYRQSLGQGLEFLIYFQGNSAPDKSGLPSDRFSAERTGGSVSTLTIQRTQQEDSAVYLCASSLESSYNSPLHFGNGTRLTVT.

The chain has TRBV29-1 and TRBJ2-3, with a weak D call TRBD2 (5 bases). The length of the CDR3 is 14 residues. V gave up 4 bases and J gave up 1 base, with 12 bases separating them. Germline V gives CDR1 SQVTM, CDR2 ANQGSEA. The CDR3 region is CSVGGSSGTDTQYF. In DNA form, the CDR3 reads TGCAGCGTTGGTGGGAGTTCCGGCACAGATACGCAGTATTTT.

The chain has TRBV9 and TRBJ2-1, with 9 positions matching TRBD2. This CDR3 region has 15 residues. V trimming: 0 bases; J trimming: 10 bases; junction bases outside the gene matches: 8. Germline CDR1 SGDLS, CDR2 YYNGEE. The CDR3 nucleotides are TGTGCCAGCAGCGTAGTGGGCGGGGGGGCTAACGAGCAGTTCTTC. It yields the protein CASSVVGGGANEQFF.

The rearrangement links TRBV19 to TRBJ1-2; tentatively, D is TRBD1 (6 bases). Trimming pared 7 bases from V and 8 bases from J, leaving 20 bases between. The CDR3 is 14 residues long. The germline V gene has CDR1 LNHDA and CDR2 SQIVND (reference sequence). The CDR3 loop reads CASTWGLDSEGYTF. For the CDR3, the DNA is TGTGCCAGTACCTGGGGTTTGGACAGTGAAGGCTACACCTTC.

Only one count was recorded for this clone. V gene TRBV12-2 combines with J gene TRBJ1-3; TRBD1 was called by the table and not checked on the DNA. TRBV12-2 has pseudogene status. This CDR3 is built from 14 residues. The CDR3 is CASRFPQGKYTIYF. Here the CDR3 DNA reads TGTGCAAGTCGCTTCCCACAGGGTAAATACACCATATATTTT.

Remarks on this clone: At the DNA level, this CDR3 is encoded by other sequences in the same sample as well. The CDR3 nucleotides are TGTGCCAGCAGTCTAACTAGCGGGAGCACAGATACGCAGTATTTT. Translation gives CASSLTSGSTDTQYF. V and J are TRBV5-4 and TRBJ2-3; 9 nucleotides align to TRBD2. Per the germline V gene, CDR1 is SGHNT and CDR2 is YYREEE (reference sequence). The CDR3 consists of 15 residues. The trim removed 5 bases at V and 0 bases at J, leaving 4 bases unmatched.

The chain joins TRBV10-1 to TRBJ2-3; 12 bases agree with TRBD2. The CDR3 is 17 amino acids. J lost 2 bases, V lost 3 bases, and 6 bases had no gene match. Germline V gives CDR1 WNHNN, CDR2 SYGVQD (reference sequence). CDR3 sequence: CASSDHRTSGITDTQYF. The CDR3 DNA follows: TGCGCCAGCAGTGACCACCGGACTAGCGGGATCACAGATACGCAGTATTTT.

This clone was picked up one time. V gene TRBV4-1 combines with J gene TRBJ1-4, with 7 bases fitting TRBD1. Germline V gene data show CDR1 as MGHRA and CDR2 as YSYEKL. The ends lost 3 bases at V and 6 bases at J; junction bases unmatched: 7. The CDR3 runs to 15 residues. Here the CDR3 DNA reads TGCGCCAGCAGCCACCTACCCCAGGGGGATGAAAAACTGTTTTTT. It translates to CASSHLPQGDEKLFF.

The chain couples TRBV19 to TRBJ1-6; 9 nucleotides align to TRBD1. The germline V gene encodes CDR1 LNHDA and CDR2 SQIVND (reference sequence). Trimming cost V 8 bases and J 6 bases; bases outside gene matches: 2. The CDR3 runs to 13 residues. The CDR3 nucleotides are TGTGCCAGTGGACAGGGGTTTAATTCACCCCTCCACTTT. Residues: CASGQGFNSPLHF.

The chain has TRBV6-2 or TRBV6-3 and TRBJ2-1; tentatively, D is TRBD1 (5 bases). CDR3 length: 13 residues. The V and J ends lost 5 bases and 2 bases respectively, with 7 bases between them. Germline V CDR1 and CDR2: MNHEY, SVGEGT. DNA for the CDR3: TGTGCCAGCAGTCTCAGGGCCTACAATGAGCAGTTCTTC. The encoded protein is CASSLRAYNEQFF.

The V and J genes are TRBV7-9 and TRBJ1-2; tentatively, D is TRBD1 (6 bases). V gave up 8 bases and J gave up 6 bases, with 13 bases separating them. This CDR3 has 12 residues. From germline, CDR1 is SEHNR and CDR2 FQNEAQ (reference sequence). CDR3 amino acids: CASGSSGDGYTF. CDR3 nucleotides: TGTGCCAGCGGAAGTTCAGGGGATGGCTACACCTTC. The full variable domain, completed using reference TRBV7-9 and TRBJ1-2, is DTGVSQNPRHKITKRGQNVTFRCDPISEHNRLYWYRQTLGQGPEFLTYFQNEAQLEKSRLLSDRFSAERPKGSFSTLEIQRTEQGDSAMYLCASGSSGDGYTFGSGTRLTVV.

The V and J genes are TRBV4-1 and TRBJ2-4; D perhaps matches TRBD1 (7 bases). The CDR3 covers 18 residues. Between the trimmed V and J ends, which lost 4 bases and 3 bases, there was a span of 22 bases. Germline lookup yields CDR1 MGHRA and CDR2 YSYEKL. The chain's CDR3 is CASSRREMDRLGKNIQYF. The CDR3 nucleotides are TGCGCCAGCAGCCGGAGGGAAATGGACAGGCTAGGCAAAAACATTCAGTACTTC.

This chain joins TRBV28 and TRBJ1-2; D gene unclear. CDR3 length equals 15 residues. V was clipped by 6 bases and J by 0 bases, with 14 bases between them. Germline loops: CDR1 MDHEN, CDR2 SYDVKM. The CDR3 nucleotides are TGTGCCAGCAGCCGACCCGAGGCTCCTAACTATGGCTACACCTTC. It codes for CASSRPEAPNYGYTF.

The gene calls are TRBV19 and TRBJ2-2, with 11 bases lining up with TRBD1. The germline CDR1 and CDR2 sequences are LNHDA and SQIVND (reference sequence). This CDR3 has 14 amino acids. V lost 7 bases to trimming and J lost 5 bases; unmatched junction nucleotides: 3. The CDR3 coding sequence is TGTGCCAGTATCCGGGACAGGGGGACCGGGGAGCTGTTTTTT. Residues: CASIRDRGTGELFF. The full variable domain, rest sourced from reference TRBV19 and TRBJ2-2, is DGGITQSPKYLFRKEGQNVTLSCEQNLNHDAMYWYRQDPGQGLRLIYYSQIVNDFQKGDIAEGYSVSREKKESFPLTVTSAQKNPTAFYLCASIRDRGTGELFFGEGSRLTVL.

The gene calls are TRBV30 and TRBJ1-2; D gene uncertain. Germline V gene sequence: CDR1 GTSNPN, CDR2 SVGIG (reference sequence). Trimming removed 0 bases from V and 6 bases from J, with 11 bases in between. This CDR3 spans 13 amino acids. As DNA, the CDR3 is TGTGCCTGGAGTGTACTCCTAGGCCATGGCTACACCTTC. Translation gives CAWSVLLGHGYTF.

The CDR3 sequence is CAIGSPTGTPNTEAFF. CDR3 DNA sequence: TGTGCCATTGGGAGTCCGACCGGGACACCGAACACTGAAGCTTTCTTT. V gene TRBV7-9 combines with J gene TRBJ1-1; possible D gene TRBD1, 6 bases. The germline V gene has CDR1 SEHNR and CDR2 FQNEAQ (reference sequence). The ends were cut back, 10 bases at V and 1 base at J, with 22 bases in the middle. The CDR3 is made up of 16 amino acids. The complete variable domain, with remaining parts taken from reference TRBV7-9 and TRBJ1-1, reads DTGVSQNPRHKITKRGQNVTFRCDPISEHNRLYWYRQTLGQGPEFLTYFQNEAQLEKSRLLSDRFSAERPKGSFSTLEIQRTEQGDSAMYLCAIGSPTGTPNTEAFFGQGTRLTVV.

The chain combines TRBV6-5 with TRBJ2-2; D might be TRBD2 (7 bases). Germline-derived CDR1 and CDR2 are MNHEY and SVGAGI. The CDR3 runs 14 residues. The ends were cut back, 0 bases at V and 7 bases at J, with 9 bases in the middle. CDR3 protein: CASSYSGGRGELFF. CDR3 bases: TGTGCCAGCAGTTACTCGGGGGGGCGCGGGGAGCTGTTTTTT.